The 9 T cell receptor beta chains below were found in one sample sequenced in a study of T-cell reconstitution after alpha-beta-depleted transplantation in children. Unique molecular identifiers were built into the TCRbeta library. TCRdb reprocessed the PCR reads with MiXCR, giving one entry per CDR3 protein. The sample shows some 70,000 distinct CDR3 sequences, approximately 7.4% of them seen only once. Sequencing was performed on PBMCs from the stem cell graft donor, taken from the stem cell graft. The source of these receptors is a human donor who donated a stem cell graft to a child with acute lymphoblastic leukemia.

In its sample, this clonotype was seen a few times. V is TRBV27 and J is TRBJ1-2; D unresolved. CDR1 and CDR2 (germline): MNHEY, SMNVEV (reference sequence). There are 13 residues in the CDR3. Trimming shortened V by 4 bases and J by 5 bases, and 11 bases separated the two germline ends. This CDR3 reads CASSSVLGYGYTF. In nucleotides, the CDR3 is TGTGCCAGCAGTTCCGTTTTAGGGTATGGCTACACCTTC.

This clonotype showed up many times. The genes are TRBV20-1 and TRBJ2-3, with a tentative D call TRBD2 (6 bases). This CDR3 comprises 13 residues. Trimming took 1 base from V and 2 from J, leaving 7 bases between them. Per germline, CDR1 DFQATT and CDR2 SNEGSKA (reference sequence). The CDR3 nucleotides are TGCAGTGCTAGAGGGCGGGACACAGATACGCAGTATTTT. Amino acid sequence: CSARGRDTDTQYF.

The rearrangement uses TRBV27 and TRBJ2-7; 9 nucleotides align to TRBD1. CDR1 and CDR2 from the germline V gene are MNHEY and SMNVEV (reference sequence). The CDR3 is 14 residues long. The V segment lost 5 bases and the J segment 2 bases; nucleotides outside the gene matches: 4. As DNA, the CDR3 is TGTGCCAGCAGTCCGAGGACAGGGGCCTACGAGCAGTACTTC. It yields the protein CASSPRTGAYEQYF.

This clonotype was seen at least ten times. This chain connects TRBV9 to TRBJ2-1; D might be TRBD2 (6 bases). V lost 0 bases to trimming and J lost 7 bases, with 8 bases between them. Per the germline V gene, CDR1 is SGDLS and CDR2 is YYNGEE. The CDR3 length is 13 residues. CDR3 nucleotide sequence: TGTGCCAGCAGCGTAGGACTAGGGAATGAGCAGTTCTTC. This translates into CASSVGLGNEQFF.

This clonotype has only a few counts. The V gene is TRBV6-1, the J gene TRBJ1-3; TRBD1 might be the D (5 bases). V gave up 1 base and J gave up 0 bases, with 7 bases separating them. CDR3 size: 15 residues. Looked up from germline, CDR1 is MNHNS and CDR2 is SASEGT. The CDR3 region is CASSEEGSSGNTIYF. The DNA of the CDR3 is TGTGCCAGCAGTGAAGAGGGGTCCTCTGGAAACACCATATATTTT.

This clonotype was seen a few times. This chain links TRBV28 with TRBJ2-5, with D possibly matching TRBD2 (5 bases). The V end was cut by 5 bases, the J end by 7 bases, with 14 bases between. The germline gives CDR1 MDHEN, CDR2 SYDVKM. The CDR3 covers 13 residues. CDR3 bases: TGTGCCAGCAGTCCTCGGACTCATAGGACCCAGTACTTC. Translated, it gives CASSPRTHRTQYF. Full variable domain (remainder filled in from reference TRBV28 and TRBJ2-5): DVKVTQSSRYLVKRTGEKVFLECVQDMDHENMFWYRQDPGLGLRLIYFSYDVKMKEKGDIPEGYSVSREKKERFSLILESASTNQTSMYLCASSPRTHRTQYFGPGTRLLVL.

J is TRBJ2-7 and V is TRBV12-3 or TRBV12-4; 9 bases fit TRBD1. There are 14 residues in the CDR3. V lost 3 bases to trimming and J lost 7 bases; unmatched junction nucleotides: 7. CDR3 amino acids: CASSLGQGTGEQYF. The CDR3 bases are TGTGCCAGCAGTTTGGGACAGGGAACGGGGGAGCAGTACTTC.

The CDR3 sequence: CASSPRLGPEQFF. In DNA, the CDR3 is TGTGCCAGCAGCCCCCGACTTGGGCCTGAGCAGTTCTTC. The chain uses TRBV7-8 and TRBJ2-1; D remains unclear. The CDR3 runs 13 residues. Germline CDR1 SGHVS, CDR2 FQNEAQ. Between the trimmed V and J ends, which lost 5 bases and 9 bases, there was a span of 14 bases. Together with reference TRBV7-8 and TRBJ2-1, the CDR3 gives the full variable domain: GAGVSQSPRYKVAKRGQDVALRCDPISGHVSLFWYQQALGQGPEFLTYFQNEAQLDKSGLPSDRFFAERPEGSVSTLKIQRTQQEDSAVYLCASSPRLGPEQFFGPGTRLTVL.

This clonotype showed up just once. This rearrangement joins TRBV12-3 or TRBV12-4 to TRBJ2-7; perhaps TRBD2 as D (6 bases). V gave up 1 base and J gave up 5 bases, with 12 bases separating them. The CDR3 is 14 residues long. Here the CDR3 DNA reads TGTGCCAGCAGTTTAGGGCTAGCGCGGGACGAGCAGTACTTC. It specifies CASSLGLARDEQYF.